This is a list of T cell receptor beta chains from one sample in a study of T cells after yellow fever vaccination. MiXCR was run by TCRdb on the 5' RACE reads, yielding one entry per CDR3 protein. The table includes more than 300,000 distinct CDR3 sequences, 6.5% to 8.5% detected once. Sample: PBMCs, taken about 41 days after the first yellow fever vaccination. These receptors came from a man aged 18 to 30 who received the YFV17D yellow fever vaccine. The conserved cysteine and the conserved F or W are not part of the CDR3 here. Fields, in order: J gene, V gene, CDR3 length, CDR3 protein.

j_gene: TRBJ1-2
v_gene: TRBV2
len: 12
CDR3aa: ASSLGRTALGST

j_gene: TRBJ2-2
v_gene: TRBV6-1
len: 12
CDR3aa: ASREPTGAGELF

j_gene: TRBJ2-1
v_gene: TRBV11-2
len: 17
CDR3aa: ASSPGLAGGYYPYNEQF

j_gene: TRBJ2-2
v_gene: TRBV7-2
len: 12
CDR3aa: ASSLSQNTGELF

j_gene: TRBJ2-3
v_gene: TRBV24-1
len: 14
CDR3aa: ATSDPPRGMTDTQY

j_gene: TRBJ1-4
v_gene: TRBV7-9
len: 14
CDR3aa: ASSTVPTGGNEKLF

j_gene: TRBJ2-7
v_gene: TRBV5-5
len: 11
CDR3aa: ASSSGLAEGQY

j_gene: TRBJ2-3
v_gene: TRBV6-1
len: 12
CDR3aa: ASRIAGGPDTQY

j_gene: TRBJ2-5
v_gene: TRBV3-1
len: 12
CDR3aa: ASTRTSPQETQY

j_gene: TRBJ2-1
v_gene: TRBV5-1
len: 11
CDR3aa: ASSLGGADEQF

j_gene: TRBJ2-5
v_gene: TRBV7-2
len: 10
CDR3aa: ASSPAVRAQY

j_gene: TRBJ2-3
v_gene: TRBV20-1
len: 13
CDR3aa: SARFRDRGTDTQY

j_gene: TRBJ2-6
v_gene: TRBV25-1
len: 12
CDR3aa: ASSPWAGANVLT

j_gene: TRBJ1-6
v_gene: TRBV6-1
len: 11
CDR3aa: ASSEAGNSPLH

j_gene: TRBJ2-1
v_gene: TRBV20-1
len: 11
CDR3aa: SATTWAADEQF

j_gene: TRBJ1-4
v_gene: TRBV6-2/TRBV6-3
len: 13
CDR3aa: ASSLGQGVNEKLF

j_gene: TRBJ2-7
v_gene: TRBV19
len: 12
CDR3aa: ASSSPGHSYEQY

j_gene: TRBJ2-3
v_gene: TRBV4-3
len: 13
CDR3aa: ASSQDLRGGATQY

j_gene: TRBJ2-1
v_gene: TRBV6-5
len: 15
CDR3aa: ASSFIRQGPSYNEQF

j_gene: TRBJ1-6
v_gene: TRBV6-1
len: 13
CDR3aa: ASTSAGVNNSPLH

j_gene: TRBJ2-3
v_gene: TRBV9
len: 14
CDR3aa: ASSVNRGSWGDTQY

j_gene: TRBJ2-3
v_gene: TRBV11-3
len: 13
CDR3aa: ASSSGGLFTDTQY

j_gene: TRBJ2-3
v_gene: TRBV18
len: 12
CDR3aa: ASSPRGETDTQY

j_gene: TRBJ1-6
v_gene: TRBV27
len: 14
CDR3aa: ASSSTGGVVRSPLH

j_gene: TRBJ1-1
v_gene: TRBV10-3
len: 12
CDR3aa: AISASGVDTEAF

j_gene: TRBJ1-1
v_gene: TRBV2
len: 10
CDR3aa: ASRVRNTEAF

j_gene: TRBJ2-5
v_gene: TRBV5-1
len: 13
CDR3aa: ASSSIAGARETQY

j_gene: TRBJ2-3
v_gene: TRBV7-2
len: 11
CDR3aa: ASSLANEVGQY

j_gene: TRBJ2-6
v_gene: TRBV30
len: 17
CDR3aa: AWTGTVISARPGANVLT

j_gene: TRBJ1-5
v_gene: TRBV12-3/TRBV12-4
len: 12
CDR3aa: ASSFGQPNQPQH

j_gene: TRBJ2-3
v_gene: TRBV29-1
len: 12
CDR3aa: SVATALSTDTQY

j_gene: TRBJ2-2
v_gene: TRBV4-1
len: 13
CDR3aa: ASSQYRGNTGELF

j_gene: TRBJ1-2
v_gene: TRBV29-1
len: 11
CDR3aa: SVSGTGVYGYT

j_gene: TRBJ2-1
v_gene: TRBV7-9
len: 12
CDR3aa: ATPRTSGVNEQF

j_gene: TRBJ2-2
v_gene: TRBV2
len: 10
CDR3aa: ASTPRPGELF

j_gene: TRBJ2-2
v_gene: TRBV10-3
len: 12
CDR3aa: ATPRTGVTGELF

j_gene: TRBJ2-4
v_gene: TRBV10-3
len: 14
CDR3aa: AISGTLTEAKNIQY

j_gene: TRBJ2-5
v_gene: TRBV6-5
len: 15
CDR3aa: ASSYTTSGGEQETQY

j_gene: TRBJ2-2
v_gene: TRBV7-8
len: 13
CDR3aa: ARGGWGTNTGELF

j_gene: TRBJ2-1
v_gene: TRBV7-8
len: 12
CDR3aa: ASSPRTPYNEQF

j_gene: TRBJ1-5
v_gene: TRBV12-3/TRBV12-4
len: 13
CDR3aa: ASSPRDRGTQPQH

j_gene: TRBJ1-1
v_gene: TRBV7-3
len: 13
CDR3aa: ASSQLGGWNTEAF